The clone carrying this TCR beta chain has just one count. Its antigen is not identified. Unmatched junction bases numbered 7, after V lost 6 bases and J lost 8 bases. From germline, CDR1 is MDHEN and CDR2 SYDVKM. The CDR3 has 14 residues. The record originates from a study of cytomegalovirus exposure and HLA in healthy donors. As for the study in general: Assignment to the Caucasian-associated ancestry cluster applied to more than 75% of the approximately 420 genotyped donors.

The PCR used 60 Vbeta and 13 Jbeta primers. Profiling relied on immunoSEQ multiplex PCR, and the TCRdb table lists in-frame clones only, not all of them. The table lists some 220,000 clones, roughly 78% of them singletons. Study-wide results and limits: With later analysis, a missense DCLRE1C variant became linked to TCR beta V- and J-gene trimming.

The V and J genes are TRBV28 and TRBJ1-6, with 7 nucleotides matching TRBD1. Sequencing was performed on PBMCs. The source is a boy aged 10-17 years in good health and CMV-seronegative. DNA of the CDR3: TGTGCCAGCAGCCCGGGACAGTTGGATTCACCCCTCCACTTT. Amino acid sequence: CASSPGQLDSPLHF.